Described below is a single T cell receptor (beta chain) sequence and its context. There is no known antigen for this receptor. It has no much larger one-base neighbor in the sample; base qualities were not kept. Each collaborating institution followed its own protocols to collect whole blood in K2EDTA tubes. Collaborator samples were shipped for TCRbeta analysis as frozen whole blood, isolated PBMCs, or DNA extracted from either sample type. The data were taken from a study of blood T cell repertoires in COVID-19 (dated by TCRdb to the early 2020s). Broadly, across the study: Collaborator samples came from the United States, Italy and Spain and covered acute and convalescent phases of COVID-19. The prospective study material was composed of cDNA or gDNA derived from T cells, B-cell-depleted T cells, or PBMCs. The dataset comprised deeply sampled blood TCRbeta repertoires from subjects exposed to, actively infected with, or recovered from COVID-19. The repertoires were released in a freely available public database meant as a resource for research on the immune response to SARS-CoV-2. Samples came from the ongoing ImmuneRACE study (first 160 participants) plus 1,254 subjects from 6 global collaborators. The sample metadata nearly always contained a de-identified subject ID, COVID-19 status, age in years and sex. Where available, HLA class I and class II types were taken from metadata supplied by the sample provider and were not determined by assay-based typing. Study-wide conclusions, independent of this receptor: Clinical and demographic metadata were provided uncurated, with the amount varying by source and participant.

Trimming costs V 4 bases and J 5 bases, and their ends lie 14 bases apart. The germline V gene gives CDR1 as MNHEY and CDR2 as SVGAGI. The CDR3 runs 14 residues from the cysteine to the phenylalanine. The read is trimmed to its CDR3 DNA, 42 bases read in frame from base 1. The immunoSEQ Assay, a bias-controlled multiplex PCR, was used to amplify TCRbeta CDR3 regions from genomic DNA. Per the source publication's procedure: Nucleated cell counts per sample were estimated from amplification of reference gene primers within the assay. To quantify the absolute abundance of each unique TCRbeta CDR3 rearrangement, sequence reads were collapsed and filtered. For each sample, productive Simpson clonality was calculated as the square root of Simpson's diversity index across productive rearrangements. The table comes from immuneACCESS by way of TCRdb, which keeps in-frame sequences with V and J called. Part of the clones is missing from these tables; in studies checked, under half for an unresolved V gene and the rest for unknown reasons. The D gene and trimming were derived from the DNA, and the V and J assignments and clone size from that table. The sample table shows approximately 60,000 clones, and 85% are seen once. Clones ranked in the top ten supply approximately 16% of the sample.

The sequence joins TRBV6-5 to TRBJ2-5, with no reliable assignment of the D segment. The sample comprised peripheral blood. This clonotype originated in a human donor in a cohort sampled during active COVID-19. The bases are TGTGCCAGCAGTTCCGACTTGGCGCGGGAGACCCAGTACTTC. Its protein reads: CASSSDLARETQYF.